This T cell receptor (beta chain) was recovered during a study of shared clonotypes between healthy human individuals (dated by TCRdb to the early 2020s). Describing the broader study: A few men and a couple of women, aged 18 to 49 years, made up the cohort. Blood TCR repertoires of roughly five healthy adults were deeply sequenced to estimate repertoire size and the extent of clonotype sharing between individuals. Libraries were prepared and TCR repertoires were sequenced by different laboratories using diverse techniques, in order to increase sequencing depth and limit assay-specific biases. Leukapheresis yielded between about 0.94 and 8.9 billion PBMCs per donor.

Using the deep immunoSEQ assay, TCR CDR3 regions were amplified from genomic DNA by multiplex PCR. For each cell subset, the extracted genomic DNA was distributed evenly across all wells of several immunoSEQ 96-well plates, and each plate served as one replicate. For unsorted PBMC, around 330 ng genomic DNA, equal to 25,000 to 35,000 T cell genomes, was loaded into each replicate PCR. Ten immunoSEQ deep assay plates were used to sequence the unsorted PBMC genomic DNA. Purified libraries were measured with a Qubit 3.0 fluorometer, size-checked on a Bioanalyzer 2100, and measured again with the KAPA Library Quantification kit. Every immunoSEQ 96-well plate was sequenced on a separate single-read 150-cycle Illumina NextSeq 550 flow cell. In the authors' own workflow: The immunoSEQ output contained only junctional sequences without quality scores, so filtering could not match that applied to full-length reads. Sequences were annotated with PyIR, a Python wrapper for IgBLAST v1.9, using IMGT germline references to assign V/J genes and CDR3. Reads were removed for weak V/J assignments (E-value above 1e-6), missing CDR3, stop codons, out-of-frame junctions, or ambiguous translated residues. V3J clonotypes were defined by identical inferred V gene, J gene, and CDR3 amino acid sequence. The percentage overlap between two repertoires was calculated by dividing the number of shared unique clonotypes by the size of the smaller repertoire. Repertoire richness was assessed with RTK rarefaction, the Chao1 estimator, and Recon v2.1 estimates of unobserved clonotypes. Drawn from immuneACCESS, this table holds only the in-frame rearrangements with V and J called that TCRdb kept. Clones are partly lost; checked studies trace under half to an unresolved V gene and leave the rest unexplained. The V and J calls and clone size were taken over from that table, and D and trimming were inferred from the DNA. The sample profile shows 450,000 to 650,000 clones; just over 75% of them were found once. The ten largest clones take up around 12% of the sample.

Points on this clone: The antigen this receptor binds is unknown. No quality values exist for individual bases; no much larger clone is one base distant.

The donors were healthy, HIV-negative adults with no recently reported acute infections or vaccinations. All donors were Caucasian adults living in Nashville, Tennessee, USA. In the unsorted samples, approximately 82 million PBMCs were counted, and genomic DNA was extracted using the QIAamp DNA Blood Mini kit. Blood was obtained by leukapheresis, after which PBMCs were separated by Ficoll-Histopaque density gradient centrifugation and cryopreserved in liquid nitrogen vapor phase. General conclusions and limits of the study: Pairwise subsampling led to the expectation that sequencing depth would affect the degree of clonotype sharing among donors. Because the study included a small number of donors, the genetic and exposure-history diversity represented was limited. Only blood was sampled, and tissue TCR repertoires likely differ from those in blood.

The germline V gene yields SNHLY for CDR1 and FYNNEI for CDR2. The junction shows trimming of 6 bases on V and 0 bases on J, and the gene matches do not reach 9 bases of it. The CDR3 measures 17 amino acids from cysteine to phenylalanine. Left in the record is the CDR3 DNA by itself, 51 bases read in frame from the first base. Sequenced sample: PBMCs. The V gene is TRBV2 and the J gene is TRBJ2-2; 8 nucleotides in the junction match TRBD2. The sequence derives from a woman aged 40 to 50 in good health. Some clones in this sample may be carry-over from other donors' samples. The CDR3: CASRETLAGPNTGELFF. The sequenced DNA is TGTGCCAGCAGGGAGACCCTAGCGGGCCCGAACACCGGGGAGCTGTTTTTT.